One sample yielded the 4 T cell receptor beta chains listed below, sequenced in a study of cytomegalovirus exposure and HLA in healthy donors (TCRdb year 2017). Library preparation used the immunoSEQ multiplex PCR assay. TCRdb took over this immuneACCESS table, retaining in-frame rearrangements with V and J assigned. Such tables are incomplete; in checked studies, under half of the missing clones stem from an unresolved V gene, and the remainder is unexplained. The sample table lists 75,000 to 85,000 clones, approximately 90% of them with a count of one. Over 2% of the sample is in the top ten clones. Sequenced: PBMCs. The source is a young man in good health and CMV-seronegative.

V is TRBV5-1 and J is TRBJ1-6; D possibly corresponds to TRBD1 (5 bases). Germline values: CDR1 SGHRS, CDR2 YFSETQ. V shed 0 bases and J shed 8 bases, with 9 bases lying between them. This CDR3 spans 14 amino acids. The CDR3 is CASSLEGRYSPLHF. DNA of the CDR3: TGCGCCAGCAGCTTGGAGGGGAGGTATTCACCCCTCCACTTT.

V usage is TRBV6-5 and J usage is TRBJ2-5; D perhaps matches TRBD1 (6 bases). V was cut by 2 bases and J by 5 bases, with 9 bases left in between. The CDR3 length is 13 residues. Germline-derived CDR1 and CDR2 are MNHEY and SVGAGI. The CDR3 nucleotides are TGTGCCAGCAGTTACGACAGGACGGAGACCCAGTACTTC. As protein: CASSYDRTETQYF.

CDR3 protein: CASSGGGTEAFF. In nucleotides, the CDR3 is TGTGCCAGCAGCGGCGGGGGCACTGAAGCTTTCTTT. The rearrangement uses TRBV11-2 and TRBJ1-1; possible D gene TRBD1, 5 bases. The CDR3 runs to 12 residues. V was cut by 5 bases and J by 4 bases, with 8 bases left in between. Germline V CDR1 and CDR2: SGHAT, FQNNGV.

This clone appeared once. The V and J genes are TRBV7-3 and TRBJ2-1, with 10 bases matching TRBD1. The V gene's germline CDR1 is SGHTA and CDR2 FQGTGA. With 2 bases clipped from V and 7 bases from J, the junction kept 14 bases outside the gene matches. The length of the CDR3 is 18 residues. In DNA form, the CDR3 reads TGTGCCAGCAGCTTACCCCATTATGGGACAGGGGTTTCTAATGAGCAGTTCTTC. This codes for CASSLPHYGTGVSNEQFF.